The rows below give T cell receptor beta chains drawn from one sample of a study of cytomegalovirus exposure and HLA in healthy donors. The repertoire was sequenced with immunoSEQ multiplex PCR; TCRdb's copy has only in-frame clones and lacks some. The repertoire holds 73,000 or so clones, with approximately 75% as singletons. Sequencing was carried out using PBMCs. The receptors derive from a human donor in good health. CDR3s include the opening cysteine and the closing phenylalanine or tryptophan. The D gene is left open where the match is weak. Some rows mark clone size as missing; the rest say once, few, many or name a class of expanded clone.

J gene: TRBJ2-7; V gene: TRBV7-9; clone size: -; D gene: -; CDR3 DNA: TGTTCCAGCAGGCTCAGTTCGTACGAGCAGTACTTC; CDR3 protein: CSSRLSSYEQYF
J gene: TRBJ2-2; V gene: TRBV5-6; clone size: -; D gene: -; CDR3 DNA: TGTGCCAGCAGCTTGGCAGGGGCGCATTACACCGGGGAGCTGTTTTTT; CDR3 protein: CASSLAGAHYTGELFF
J gene: TRBJ2-1; V gene: TRBV6-1; clone size: -; D gene: TRBD2; CDR3 DNA: TGTGCCAGCAGTACGTTAGCGGGGGGCTACAATGAGCAGTTCTTC; CDR3 protein: CASSTLAGGYNEQFF
J gene: TRBJ1-6; V gene: TRBV7-9; clone size: -; D gene: -; CDR3 DNA: TGTGCCAGCAGCCGCGGAGGGGCCTATAATTCACCCCTCCACTTT; CDR3 protein: CASSRGGAYNSPLHF
J gene: TRBJ1-1; V gene: TRBV9; clone size: -; D gene: TRBD1; CDR3 DNA: TGTGCCAGCAGTGGACAGGGTTTAGACACTGAAGCTTTCTTT; CDR3 protein: CASSGQGLDTEAFF
J gene: TRBJ2-7; V gene: TRBV6-1; clone size: -; D gene: TRBD2; CDR3 DNA: TGTGCCAGCAGTGAAGCAAGCGGGGGGCTCTACGAGCAGTACTTC; CDR3 protein: CASSEASGGLYEQYF
J gene: TRBJ2-7; V gene: TRBV7-2; clone size: -; D gene: -; CDR3 DNA: TGTGCCAGCAGCTTAAGAGCTGGCAGGATGATCTCCTACGAGCAGTACTTC; CDR3 protein: CASSLRAGRMISYEQYF
J gene: TRBJ2-5; V gene: TRBV2; clone size: -; D gene: TRBD1; CDR3 DNA: TGTGCCAGCAGTCCTTGGACAGGGGAAGAGACCCAGTACTTC; CDR3 protein: CASSPWTGEETQYF
J gene: TRBJ2-7; V gene: TRBV29-1; clone size: once; D gene: -; CDR3 DNA: TGCAGCGCCGGAGAAGAGTTCGAGCAGTACTTC; CDR3 protein: CSAGEEFEQYF
J gene: TRBJ2-3; V gene: TRBV5-1; clone size: -; D gene: TRBD1; CDR3 DNA: TGCGCCAGCAGCCAGGGCCGGGACAGGGGACGCACAGATACGCAGTATTTT; CDR3 protein: CASSQGRDRGRTDTQYF
J gene: TRBJ1-4; V gene: TRBV27; clone size: -; D gene: TRBD1; CDR3 DNA: TGTGCCAGCCAGACAGGGGATGAAAAACTGTTTTTT; CDR3 protein: CASQTGDEKLFF
J gene: TRBJ2-3; V gene: TRBV7-2; clone size: -; D gene: -; CDR3 DNA: TGTGCCAGCAGCTTAGACTTAGCCAATACGCAGTATTTT; CDR3 protein: CASSLDLANTQYF
J gene: TRBJ2-3; V gene: TRBV27; clone size: -; D gene: -; CDR3 DNA: TGTGCCAGCACCTTTGGAGTGGGTCAGGGTGATACGCAGTATTTT; CDR3 protein: CASTFGVGQGDTQYF